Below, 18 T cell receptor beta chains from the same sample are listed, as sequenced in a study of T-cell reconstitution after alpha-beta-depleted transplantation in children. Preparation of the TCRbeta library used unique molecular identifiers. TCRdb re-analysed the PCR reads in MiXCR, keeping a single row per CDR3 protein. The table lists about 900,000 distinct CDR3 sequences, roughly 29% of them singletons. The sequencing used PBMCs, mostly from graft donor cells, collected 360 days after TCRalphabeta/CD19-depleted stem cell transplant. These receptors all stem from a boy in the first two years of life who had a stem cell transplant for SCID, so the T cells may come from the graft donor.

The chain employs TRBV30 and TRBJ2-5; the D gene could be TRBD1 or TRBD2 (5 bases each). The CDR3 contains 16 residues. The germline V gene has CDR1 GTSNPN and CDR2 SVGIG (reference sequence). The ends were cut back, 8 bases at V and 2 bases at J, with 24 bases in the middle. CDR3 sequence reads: CAARGRGPLIQETQYF. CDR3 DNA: TGTGCCGCGAGAGGCCGGGGACCACTTATACAAGAGACCCAGTACTTC.

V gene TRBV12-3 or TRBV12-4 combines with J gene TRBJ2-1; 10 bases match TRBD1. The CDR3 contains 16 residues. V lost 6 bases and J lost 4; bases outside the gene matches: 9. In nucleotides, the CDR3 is TGTGCCAGCAGCCTGGGATCGGGACAGGGGTACAATGAGCAGTTCTTC. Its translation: CASSLGSGQGYNEQFF.

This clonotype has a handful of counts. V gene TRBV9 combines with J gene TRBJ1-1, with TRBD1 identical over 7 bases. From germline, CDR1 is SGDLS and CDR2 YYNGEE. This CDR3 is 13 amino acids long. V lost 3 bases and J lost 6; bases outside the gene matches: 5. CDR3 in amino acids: CASSGQGFSEAFF. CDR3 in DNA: TGTGCCAGCAGCGGACAGGGCTTTTCTGAAGCTTTCTTT.

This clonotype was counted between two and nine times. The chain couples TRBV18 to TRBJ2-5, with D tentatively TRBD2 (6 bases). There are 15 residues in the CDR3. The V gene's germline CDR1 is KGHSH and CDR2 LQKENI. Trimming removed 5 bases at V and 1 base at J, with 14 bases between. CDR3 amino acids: CASSLSGSIQETQYF. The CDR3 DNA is TGTGCCAGCTCATTATCCGGGAGTATCCAAGAGACCCAGTACTTC.

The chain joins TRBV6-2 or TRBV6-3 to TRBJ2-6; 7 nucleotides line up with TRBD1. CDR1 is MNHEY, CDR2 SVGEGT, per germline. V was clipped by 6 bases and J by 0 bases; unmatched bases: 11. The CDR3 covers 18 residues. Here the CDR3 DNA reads TGTGCCAGCAGATCCCCGGGACAGTTCCGCTCTGGGGCCAACGTCCTGACTTTC. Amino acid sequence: CASRSPGQFRSGANVLTF.

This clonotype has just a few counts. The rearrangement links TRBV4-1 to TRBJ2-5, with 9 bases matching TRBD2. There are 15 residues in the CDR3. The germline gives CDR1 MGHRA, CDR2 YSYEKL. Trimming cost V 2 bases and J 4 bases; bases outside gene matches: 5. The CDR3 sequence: CASSQLRGGVETQYF. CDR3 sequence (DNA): TGCGCCAGCAGCCAATTGCGGGGGGGTGTAGAGACCCAGTACTTC.

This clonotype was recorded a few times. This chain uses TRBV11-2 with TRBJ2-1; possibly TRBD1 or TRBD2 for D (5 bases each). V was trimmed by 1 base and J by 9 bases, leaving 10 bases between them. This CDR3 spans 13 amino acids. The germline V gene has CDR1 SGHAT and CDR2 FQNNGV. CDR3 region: CASSLAGLGEQFF. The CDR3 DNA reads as TGTGCCAGCAGCTTAGCGGGGCTAGGTGAGCAGTTCTTC.

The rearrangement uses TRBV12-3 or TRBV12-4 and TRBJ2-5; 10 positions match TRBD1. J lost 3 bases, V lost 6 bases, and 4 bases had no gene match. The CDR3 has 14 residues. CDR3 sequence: CASRPGTGEETQYF. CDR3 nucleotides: TGTGCCAGCAGACCCGGGACAGGGGAAGAGACCCAGTACTTC.

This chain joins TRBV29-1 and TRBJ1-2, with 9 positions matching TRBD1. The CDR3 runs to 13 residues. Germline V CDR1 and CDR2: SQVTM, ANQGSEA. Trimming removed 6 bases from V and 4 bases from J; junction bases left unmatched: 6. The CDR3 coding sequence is TGCAGCGTCACAGGACAGGGGATCTATGGCTACACCTTC. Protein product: CSVTGQGIYGYTF.

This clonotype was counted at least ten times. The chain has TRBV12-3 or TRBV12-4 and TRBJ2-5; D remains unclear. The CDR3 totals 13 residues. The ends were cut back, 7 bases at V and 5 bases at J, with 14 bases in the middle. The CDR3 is CASTLRHTETQYF. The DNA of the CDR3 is TGTGCCAGCACCCTTAGACATACGGAGACCCAGTACTTC.

The CDR3 protein is CASSYREGPEAFF. Written as DNA, the CDR3 is TGCGCCAGCAGCTACCGGGAAGGGCCTGAAGCTTTCTTT. This chain links TRBV5-1 with TRBJ1-1; D is uncertain. There are 13 residues in the CDR3. The V end was cut by 3 bases, the J end by 6 bases, with 12 bases between. The germline CDR1 and CDR2 sequences are SGHRS and YFSETQ.

This CDR3 reads CSAGSRGASQPQHF. The CDR3 DNA reads as TGCAGTGCTGGAAGCAGGGGTGCGAGTCAGCCCCAGCATTTT. The V gene is TRBV20-1, the J gene TRBJ1-5, with D possibly TRBD1 on 6 matching bases. V was cut by 5 bases and J by 6 bases, with 17 bases left in between. CDR1 is DFQATT and CDR2 is SNEGSKA in the germline V gene (reference sequence). The CDR3 covers 14 residues.

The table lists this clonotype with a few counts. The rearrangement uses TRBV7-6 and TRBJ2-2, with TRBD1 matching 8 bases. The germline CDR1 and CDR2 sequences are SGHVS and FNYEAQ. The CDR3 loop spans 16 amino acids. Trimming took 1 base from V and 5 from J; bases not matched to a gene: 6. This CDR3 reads CASSLEYQGATGELFF. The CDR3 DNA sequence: TGTGCCAGCAGCTTAGAATACCAGGGGGCGACCGGGGAGCTGTTTTTT.

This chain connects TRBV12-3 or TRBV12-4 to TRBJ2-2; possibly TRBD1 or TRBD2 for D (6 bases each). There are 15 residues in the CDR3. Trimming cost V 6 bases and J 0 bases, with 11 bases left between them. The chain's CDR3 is CASRVGGTNTGELFF. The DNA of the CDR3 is TGTGCCAGCAGAGTAGGGGGGACGAACACCGGGGAGCTGTTTTTT.

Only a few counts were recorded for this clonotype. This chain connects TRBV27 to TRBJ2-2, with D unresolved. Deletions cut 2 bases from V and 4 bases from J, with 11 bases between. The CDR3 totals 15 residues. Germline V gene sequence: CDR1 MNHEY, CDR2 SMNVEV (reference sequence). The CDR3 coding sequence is TGTGCCAGCAGTTTAAAAGAACGGTTCACCGGGGAGCTGTTTTTT. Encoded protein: CASSLKERFTGELFF.

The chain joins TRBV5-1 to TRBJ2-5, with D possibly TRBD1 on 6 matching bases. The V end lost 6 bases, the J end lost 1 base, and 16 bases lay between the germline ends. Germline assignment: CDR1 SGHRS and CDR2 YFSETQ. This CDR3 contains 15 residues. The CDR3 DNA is TGCGCCAGCACGTTAACCGGCAGGGGCCAAGAGACCCAGTACTTC. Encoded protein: CASTLTGRGQETQYF.

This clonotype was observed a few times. The CDR3 coding sequence is TGTGCCAGCAGCTTTAGGGGACAGGGCGGCACAGATACGCAGTATTTT. It is translated as CASSFRGQGGTDTQYF. The V and J genes are TRBV7-2 and TRBJ2-3, with 9 bases fitting TRBD1. CDR3 length: 16 residues. J was trimmed by 1 base and V by 3 bases; bases with no gene match: 5. Germline V CDR1 and CDR2: SGHTA, FQGNSA. Drawing the rest from reference TRBV7-2 and TRBJ2-3, the complete variable domain is GAGVSQSPSNKVTEKGKDVELRCDPISGHTALYWYRQSLGQGLEFLIYFQGNSAPDKSGLPSDRFSAERTGGSVSTLTIQRTQQEDSAVYLCASSFRGQGGTDTQYFGPGTRLTVL.

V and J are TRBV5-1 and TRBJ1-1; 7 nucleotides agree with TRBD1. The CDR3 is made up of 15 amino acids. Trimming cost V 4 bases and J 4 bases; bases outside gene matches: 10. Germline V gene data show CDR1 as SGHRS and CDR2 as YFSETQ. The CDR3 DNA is TGCGCCAGCAGCGTACGACAGGGAATGCGCACTGAAGCTTTCTTT. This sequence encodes CASSVRQGMRTEAFF. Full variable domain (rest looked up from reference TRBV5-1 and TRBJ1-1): KAGVTQTPRYLIKTRGQQVTLSCSPISGHRSVSWYQQTPGQGLQFLFEYFSETQRNKGNFPGRFSGRQFSNSRSEMNVSTLELGDSALYLCASSVRQGMRTEAFFGQGTRLTVV.